These 6 T cell receptor beta chains were all obtained from the same sample, sequenced in a study of shared clonotypes between healthy human individuals. Profiling relied on immunoSEQ multiplex PCR, and the TCRdb table lists in-frame clones only, not all of them. The table shows 2.3 million or so clones, with more than 85% occurring only once. Sequencing was performed on naive CD4+ T cells from PBMCs. The sample's subset: CD45RA+ positively selected. The receptors stem from a young man in good health. Some clones in this sample may be carry-over from other donors' samples.

The chain joins TRBV9 to TRBJ2-3, with D perhaps matching TRBD2 (6 bases). CDR1 SGDLS and CDR2 YYNGEE come from the germline V gene. The V end lost 3 bases, the J end lost 2 bases, and 10 bases lay between the germline ends. The CDR3 is 14 amino acids. CDR3 DNA: TGTGCCAGCAGCGCCGGACTACTCACAGATACGCAGTATTTT. Encoded protein: CASSAGLLTDTQYF.

The V and J genes are TRBV7-9 and TRBJ2-7; TRBD1 aligns across 9 bases. The trim removed 5 bases at V and 5 bases at J, leaving 10 bases unmatched. This CDR3 comprises 15 residues. The germline CDR1 and CDR2 sequences are SEHNR and FQNEAQ (reference sequence). CDR3 amino acids: CASSPTQGAMDEQYF. For the CDR3, the DNA is TGTGCCAGCAGCCCTACACAGGGGGCGATGGACGAGCAGTACTTC.

The V and J genes are TRBV18 and TRBJ1-2, with 8 bases matching TRBD1. J lost 8 bases, V lost 5 bases, and 13 bases had no gene match. CDR3 size: 15 residues. The V gene's germline CDR1 is KGHSH and CDR2 LQKENI. CDR3 nucleotides: TGTGCCAGCTCAATCGGACAGGGCCGGGGGCGCGGCTACACCTTC. Translating gives CASSIGQGRGRGYTF.

Notes on this clone: The same CDR3 also results from other DNA sequences found in this sample. For the CDR3, the DNA is TGCGCCAGCAGTTTAGGACTAGCCCCCTACAATGAGCAGTTCTTC. This codes for CASSLGLAPYNEQFF. The V and J genes are TRBV5-1 and TRBJ2-1; 8 bases line up with TRBD2. The trim removed 5 bases at V and 2 bases at J, leaving 6 bases unmatched. The CDR3 length is 15 residues. The germline V gene has CDR1 SGHRS and CDR2 YFSETQ.

J is TRBJ2-1 and V is TRBV28; TRBD1 matches 7 bases. The germline V gene encodes CDR1 MDHEN and CDR2 SYDVKM. The V gene end was trimmed by 6 bases and the J gene end by 9 bases; junction bases not matched to a gene: 5. CDR3 size: 12 residues. The CDR3 DNA reads TGTGCCAGCAGCACAGGGGTCAGTGAGCAGTTCTTC. This sequence encodes CASSTGVSEQFF.

The gene calls are TRBV4-1 and TRBJ2-2; perhaps TRBD1 as D (6 bases). Germline lookup yields CDR1 MGHRA and CDR2 YSYEKL. CDR3 length: 14 residues. V lost 6 bases and J 6 bases, leaving 14 bases between the germline ends. The CDR3 DNA reads TGCGCCAGCAGATCCCGACAGGCGGCCGGGGAGCTGTTTTTT. It encodes CASRSRQAAGELFF.